The entry below describes one T cell receptor (beta chain). This receptor's antigen is unknown. Nothing much larger sits one base from this clone, and base qualities are not available. Including the terminal cysteine and phenylalanine, the CDR3 comprises 16 residues. Just the 48-base CDR3 DNA is kept, in frame starting at base 1. V is shortened by 1 base, J by 5 bases, and the region joining them spans 15 bases. The CDR1 and CDR2 encoded by the germline V gene are SGHAT and FQNNGV. The entry originates in a study of T cells in localized non-small cell lung cancer (dated by TCRdb to the early 2020s). As for the study more broadly: Comparing tumors with uninvolved tumor-adjacent lungs, the study looked at the T cell repertoires of 220 or so patients with early-stage NSCLC. The cohort comprised around 240 treatment-naïve NSCLC patients with resected, localized lung tumors. The mean age of the NSCLC patients was 50 to 85 years, with 120 to 150 men and around 110 women. Findings and caveats that apply to the study as a whole: Higher blood T cell density associated with longer overall survival, while higher adjacent-lung clonality associated with shorter survival. The highest T cell clonality was observed in uninvolved tumor-adjacent lung, where clonality exceeded that of tumor, suggesting that antigenic responses were more focused in uninvolved tumor-adjacent lung. Because multi-region tumor sequencing was not performed, intratumor heterogeneity could not be ruled out. Because the study design was exploratory, TCR variables were selected using unadjusted p-values without false-discovery rate correction. A median of 57 of the top 100 tumor clones turned up in the paired uninvolved adjacent lung, and roughly 30 of those clones also ranked among the top 100 of that same adjacent lung.

At diagnosis, tumor, uninvolved tumor-adjacent lung and peripheral blood were collected and then preserved as a mix of FFPE and fresh-frozen material. Blood samples were analyzed as peripheral blood mononuclear cells for TCR repertoire profiling. The immunoSEQ Assay was used to sequence TCR beta CDR3 regions from DNA. As for the original processing: T cell density was computed as TCR beta template counts normalized to usable DNA estimated by amplifying housekeeping genes. Using the preseqR package, richness was estimated by extrapolating to 120,000 templates for tissue samples and 400,000 templates for PBMC samples. Clonality was defined by subtracting Pielou's evenness from one. Tissue-enriched TCRs were identified by differential abundance testing using productive amino-acid clonotypes, minimum total count 5 and alpha 0.1. The Jaccard Index and the Morisita Overlap Index were used to measure how much the repertoires overlapped between compartments. GLIPH grouped TCR beta CDR3s together with public tetramer-defined viral CDR3s, and a viral motif had to include at least three viral sequences and also show V-gene enrichment. Drawn from immuneACCESS, this table holds only the in-frame rearrangements with V and J called that TCRdb kept. Clones are partly lost; checked studies trace under half to an unresolved V gene and leave the rest unexplained. The DNA gave D and trimming, while V, J and clone size come from that table. For this sample there are 40,000 to 55,000 clones; about 86% appear just once. The ten largest clonotypes hold more than 15% of the sample.

The sequence is built from TRBV11-2 and TRBJ2-1; TRBD2 is a possible D gene, resting on 6 matching bases. The sample was peripheral blood mononuclear cells, taken before any cancer treatment. The sequence came from a man aged 40 to 70 with stage III lung adenocarcinoma. Read as DNA, the sequence is TGTGCCAGCAGCTTAGGGGCGGGGTTAGAGCACAATGAGCAGTTCTTC. Its translation reads: CASSLGAGLEHNEQFF.